This T cell receptor beta chain was captured in a study of cytomegalovirus exposure and HLA in healthy donors (dated by TCRdb to 2016 to 2017). Regarding the study in general: According to a later analysis, the roughly 120 validation repertoires were produced on the same platform as the 700 or so repertoires of the first cohort. To predict cytomegalovirus infection status, the study brought together high-throughput TCR immunosequencing, statistical association of individual TCRs with disease status, and machine learning. Besides the first cohort of around 670 subjects, a separate validation cohort made up of 95 to 150 different subjects was used. The study aimed to test whether cataloging public T cell receptors could reveal signatures of past pathogen exposure. The full study reports these points: The study listed approximately 150 TCR beta chains as associated with cytomegalovirus. Across donors, most TCR sequences were observed very rarely, whereas some public TCRs were present in many individuals. In both the original and validation cohorts, the classifier was reported to diagnose cytomegalovirus status with high specificity and sensitivity. A later analysis had no HLA typing for the validation cohort, so co-occurrence there was scored across all 110 or so repertoires. It was suggested by the authors that the approach could potentially be generalized to other disease states and immunological phenotypes. In a later analysis, TCRs clustered in the first cohort were found to also tend to co-occur in the 130 or so validation repertoires, with approximately 95% of cluster scores above 0. In vitro tests confirmed that a few of the cytomegalovirus-associated TCR beta chains recognize cytomegalovirus antigens.

With regard to this clone: Its recognized antigen is unknown. Base qualities are not at hand, and no much larger clone is one base apart.

The method behind the library was the immunoSEQ multiplex PCR assay. Under the source paper's analysis protocol: A statistical classification framework was built for diagnosing cytomegalovirus status from the catalog of TCR beta chain sequences. TCRdb obtained this table from immuneACCESS and retained in-frame rearrangements with V and J assigned. These tables miss some clones; where compared with another copy, unresolved V genes account for less than half of the shortfall, and the remainder is unexplained. V and J calls and clone size are given by that table; D and trimming were obtained from the DNA. Counted in this sample were 200,000 to 300,000 clones; about 92% of them appeared once. The ten most abundant clones make up around 3.1% of the sample. CDR1 and CDR2 are read off the germline V gene as LGHNA and YSLEER. V is cut by 0 bases and J by 7 bases, and the space between the germline ends is 10 bases. Spanning cysteine to phenylalanine, the CDR3 consists of 14 amino acids. Only CDR3 DNA remains: 42 bases, in frame from the first base.

The donors were included in the validation cohort of 120 subjects, a group kept apart from the approximately 700-subject first cohort. Sequencing used PBMCs. The TCR comes from a woman aged 25-40 years in good health and CMV-seronegative. The chain is encoded by TRBV4-3 joined to TRBJ2-1, with TRBD2 tentatively as D gene (5 bases match). CDR3 loop: CASSQELDLNEQFF. The DNA sequence is given as TGCGCCAGCAGCCAAGAACTGGACTTGAATGAGCAGTTCTTC.